This T cell receptor (beta chain) derives from a study of radiotherapy plus CTLA-4 blockade in lung cancer listed by TCRdb under 2018. About the investigation overall: Objective responses were observed in 18% of enrolled patients, and disease control was achieved in 25% to 35%. What the study reported, not specific to this receptor: TCR clones derived from tumors expanded in peripheral blood after treatment with radiotherapy and ipilimumab. The strongest predictors of response, as reported, were early dynamic changes in blood T cell clones along with a rise in serum interferon-beta after radiation.

V and J are truncated by 1 base and 8 bases respectively, leaving an intervening sequence of 12 bases. The CDR3 sequence holds 14 residues, the cysteine and phenylalanine included. Only the CDR3 DNA stays, 42 bases, in frame from base 1. Per the germline V gene, KGHSH is the CDR1 and LQKENI is the CDR2. Points on this clone: Its antigen is not yet known. Base qualities are not at hand, and no much larger clone is one base apart.

In this study, focal radiation therapy paired with CTLA-4 blockade (ipilimumab) was tested in patients who had chemo-refractory metastatic non-small-cell lung cancer. Library prep was done by the immunoSEQ multiplex PCR assay. Not all clones reach the TCRdb copy of this immuneACCESS table, which keeps in-frame sequences only. Checked studies attribute under half of the gap to unresolved V genes and leave the rest unexplained. Here the sample has tens of thousands of clones; roughly 70% occur a single time. The ten largest clonotypes hold around 5.1% of the sample. Rearrangement joined TRBV18 to TRBJ2-1; the best D guess is TRBD2, with 5 bases matching. Source: peripheral blood, taken from a patient treated with radiotherapy plus ipilimumab. This clonotype was sampled from a human donor with non-small cell lung cancer whose response to radiotherapy plus ipilimumab could not be evaluated. The bases are TGTGCCAGCTCACCACAGCCACGGGGAGATGAGCAGTTCTTC. Its protein product is CASSPQPRGDEQFF.